The 8 T cell receptor beta chains in this list originate from one sample, sequenced in a study of shared clonotypes between healthy human individuals. Positive CCR7 selection of CD45RO-negative cells yielded the naive CD8 cells, and terminally differentiated effector memory CD45RA+ cells were excluded. TCRdb keeps only in-frame clones here, not all; method: immunoSEQ multiplex PCR. The sample contains about 2,200,000 clones, roughly 91% of which appear only once. Sequenced sample: naive CD8+ T cells from PBMCs. The receptors were sampled from a man younger than 30 in good health. Some clones in this sample may be carry-over from other donors' samples.

The chain joins TRBV29-1 to TRBJ2-7; 7 nucleotides line up with TRBD1. The CDR3 is 13 amino acids. The V and J ends lost 7 bases and 0 bases, in that order; junction bases with no gene match: 6. Germline V gene sequence: CDR1 SQVTM, CDR2 ANQGSEA. The CDR3 DNA reads as TGCAGCGGAAAGACAGGGAGCTCCTACGAGCAGTACTTC. It encodes CSGKTGSSYEQYF.

Here the CDR3 DNA reads TGTGCCATCAACCTAGCGGGAGAGGGTAATGAGCAGTTCTTC. Amino acid sequence: CAINLAGEGNEQFF. The rearrangement joins TRBV10-3 to TRBJ2-1, with TRBD2 matching over 10 bases. In germline, CDR1 is ENHRY, CDR2 SYGVKD. This CDR3 region has 14 residues. The trim removed 7 bases at V and 7 bases at J, leaving 7 bases unmatched.

This rearrangement joins TRBV9 to TRBJ1-3; perhaps TRBD1 as D (6 bases). The length of the CDR3 is 14 residues. V lost 3 bases to trimming and J lost 1 base, with 8 bases between them. From germline, CDR1 is SGDLS and CDR2 YYNGEE. The chain's CDR3 is CASSGGGSGNTIYF. The CDR3 DNA is TGTGCCAGCAGCGGAGGGGGTTCTGGAAACACCATATATTTT.

This sequence joins TRBV15 and TRBJ1-2; D gene unclear. The V gene lost 7 bases and the J gene lost 1 base, with 7 bases spanning the gap. This CDR3 has 12 amino acids. Germline V gene lookup returns CDR1 LNHNV and CDR2 YYDKDF (reference sequence). CDR3 loop: CATMIYNYGYTF. The CDR3 nucleotides are TGTGCCACCATGATTTATAACTATGGCTACACCTTC. The full variable domain, completed using reference TRBV15 and TRBJ1-2, is DAMVIQNPRYQVTQFGKPVTLSCSQTLNHNVMYWYQQKSSQAPKLLFHYYDKDFNNEADTPDNFQSRRPNTSFCFLDIRSPGLGDTAMYLCATMIYNYGYTFGSGTRLTVV.

The chain couples TRBV28 to TRBJ2-1; D is undetermined. The V and J ends lost 3 bases and 5 bases respectively, with 8 bases between them. Germline V gene data show CDR1 as MDHEN and CDR2 as SYDVKM. The CDR3 has 13 amino acids. The DNA for the CDR3 is TGTGCCAGCAGTTTGGGGAACAACAATGAGCAGTTCTTC. Amino acids: CASSLGNNNEQFF.

The rearrangement links TRBV10-3 to TRBJ2-7; 7 nucleotides line up with TRBD1. The CDR3 covers 14 residues. CDR1 ENHRY and CDR2 SYGVKD come from the germline V gene. With 6 bases clipped from V and 0 bases from J, the junction kept 5 bases outside the gene matches. CDR3 sequence reads: CAISRTGSSYEQYF. The DNA for the CDR3 is TGTGCCATCAGCCGGACAGGTAGCTCCTACGAGCAGTACTTC.

The gene calls are TRBV28 and TRBJ2-7, with 7 bases lining up with TRBD1. The germline gives CDR1 MDHEN, CDR2 SYDVKM. This CDR3 region has 13 residues. V shed 7 bases and J 5 bases; nucleotides not matched to a gene: 8. The CDR3 loop reads CASTVGGVNEQYF. The DNA of the CDR3 is TGTGCCAGCACCGTAGGGGGCGTTAACGAGCAGTACTTC.

The chain combines TRBV5-6 with TRBJ2-3; D may match TRBD1 or TRBD2 (6 bases each). V was cut by 3 bases and J by 4 bases, with 15 bases left in between. This CDR3 contains 15 residues. Per the germline V gene, CDR1 is SGHDT and CDR2 is YYEEEE. The CDR3 region is CASSWGPGGADTQYF. CDR3 bases: TGTGCCAGCAGCTGGGGTCCCGGGGGCGCAGATACGCAGTATTTT.